A single sample gave rise to the 15 T cell receptor beta chains below, sequenced in a study of Ad26.COV2.S vaccination and SARS-CoV-2 variants. The data were produced by immunoSEQ multiplex PCR, yet TCRdb's version contains in-frame clones alone and is incomplete. This table holds 350,000 to 450,000 clones, 92% found once. Material: peripheral blood, obtained after recovery from COVID-19. The receptor source for this set is a human donor who had recovered from COVID-19.

The chain has TRBV29-1 and TRBJ2-1; the D gene is possibly TRBD1 (5 bases). Germline V CDR1 and CDR2: SQVTM, ANQGSEA. The CDR3 covers 11 residues. V was clipped by 2 bases and J by 8 bases, with 7 bases between them. The CDR3 protein is CSVEQGYEQFF. CDR3 in DNA: TGCAGCGTTGAACAGGGCTATGAGCAGTTCTTC.

This clone was seen once. V is TRBV19 and J is TRBJ1-5; 11 positions agree with TRBD1. J was trimmed by 3 bases and V by 6 bases; bases with no gene match: 4. The CDR3 runs 15 residues. Germline V gene lookup returns CDR1 LNHDA and CDR2 SQIVND (reference sequence). The CDR3 here is CASRDRGRDNQPQHF. DNA of the CDR3: TGTGCCAGTAGGGACAGGGGGCGAGACAATCAGCCCCAGCATTTT.

This clone was recorded only once. The rearrangement uses TRBV5-1 and TRBJ2-7; TRBD2 aligns across 8 bases. The germline CDR1 and CDR2 sequences are SGHRS and YFSETQ. Unmatched junction bases numbered 7, after V lost 3 bases and J lost 5 bases. CDR3 length: 14 amino acids. CDR3 nucleotides: TGCGCCAGCAGCTGGGTCAGCGGGGGCCACGAGCAGTACTTC. Protein: CASSWVSGGHEQYF.

The CDR3 sequence is CASSESTGRNSPLHF. The CDR3 coding sequence is TGCGCCAGCAGTGAGTCGACAGGGCGGAACTCACCCCTCCACTTT. The chain employs TRBV10-2 and TRBJ1-6; 7 bases map to TRBD1. Germline V lookup: CDR1 WSHSY, CDR2 SAAADI. The CDR3 length is 15 residues. V shed 0 bases and J 10 bases; nucleotides not matched to a gene: 6.

The chain uses TRBV4-1 and TRBJ1-1; D gene uncertain. This CDR3 is built from 15 residues. The germline gives CDR1 MGHRA, CDR2 YSYEKL. Trimming left V 2 bases short and J 3 bases short, with 13 bases between. The CDR3 sequence is CASSQSGSWHTEAFF. CDR3 DNA sequence: TGCGCCAGCAGCCAATCCGGGTCATGGCACACTGAAGCTTTCTTT.

The CDR3 nucleotides read TGTGCCAGCAGCCTAGACTCCAATGAGCAGTTCTTC. As protein: CASSLDSNEQFF. V usage is TRBV7-9 and J usage is TRBJ2-1; D remains ambiguous. V was shortened by 5 bases and J by 6 bases, with 8 bases between the two germline ends. The CDR3 runs to 12 residues. Germline values: CDR1 SEHNR, CDR2 FQNEAQ (reference sequence).

The chain carries TRBV9 and TRBJ2-5; D is possibly TRBD2 (6 bases). The V gene lost 1 base and the J gene lost 2 bases, with 12 bases spanning the gap. Per germline, CDR1 SGDLS and CDR2 YYNGEE. This CDR3 contains 15 residues. The CDR3 nucleotides read TGTGCCAGCAGCGTACAGGCGGGGCTACAAGAGACCCAGTACTTC. Translating it yields CASSVQAGLQETQYF.

The chain is built from TRBV3-1 (or the pseudogene TRBV3-2) and TRBJ2-1; D gene unclear. The CDR3 is made up of 17 amino acids. Germline CDR1 LGHDT, CDR2 YNNKEL (reference sequence). V shed 4 bases and J shed 3 bases, with 19 bases lying between them. CDR3 loop: CASSRTLSPIHYNEQFF. CDR3 sequence (DNA): TGTGCCAGCAGCCGAACCCTCAGCCCAATCCACTACAATGAGCAGTTCTTC.

V usage is TRBV11-1 and J usage is TRBJ2-5; D is unresolved. Between the trimmed V and J ends, which lost 0 bases and 4 bases, there was a span of 12 bases. CDR1 is SGHAT, CDR2 FQDESV, per germline (reference sequence). There are 15 residues in the CDR3. The CDR3 region is CASSLARRGVETQYF. DNA of the CDR3: TGTGCCAGCAGCTTAGCCAGACGCGGTGTAGAGACCCAGTACTTC.

The chain joins TRBV5-1 to TRBJ1-1; no reliable D call. This CDR3 has 11 amino acids. Deletions cut 4 bases from V and 8 bases from J, with 9 bases between. The germline V gene encodes CDR1 SGHRS and CDR2 YFSETQ. In DNA form, the CDR3 reads TGCGCCAGCAGCGCCCCCGGGGAAGCTTTCTTT. This translates into CASSAPGEAFF.

The J gene is TRBJ2-7, the V gene TRBV4-1; perhaps TRBD1 as D (5 bases). This CDR3 comprises 15 residues. Germline V gene lookup returns CDR1 MGHRA and CDR2 YSYEKL. V lost 1 base to trimming and J lost 0 bases, with 10 bases between them. Here the CDR3 reads CASSQGVTVSYEQYF. The CDR3 region has the DNA TGCGCCAGCAGCCAAGGGGTGACAGTCTCCTACGAGCAGTACTTC.

The rearrangement uses TRBV10-3 and TRBJ2-3; no reliable D call. With 3 bases removed from V and 2 bases from J, the gap between germline ends came to 12 bases. The CDR3 loop spans 15 amino acids. Germline V CDR1 and CDR2: ENHRY, SYGVKD. DNA for the CDR3: TGTGCCATCAGTGAAATCGGAAAGGACACAGATACGCAGTATTTT. Protein sequence: CAISEIGKDTDTQYF.

This chain links TRBV11-2 with TRBJ1-1; TRBD1 matches 8 bases. The CDR3 has 13 residues. The germline gives CDR1 SGHAT, CDR2 FQNNGV. Trimming at V came to 6 bases and at J to 5 bases, leaving 5 bases not matched to a gene. This CDR3 reads CASSGQGWTEAFF. The CDR3 nucleotides read TGTGCCAGCAGTGGACAGGGTTGGACTGAAGCTTTCTTT.

This clone was recorded once. This rearrangement joins TRBV2 to TRBJ1-3, with D perhaps TRBD1 (5 bases). From germline, CDR1 is SNHLY and CDR2 FYNNEI. This CDR3 is 15 amino acids long. Trimming removed 3 bases at V and 0 bases at J, with 9 bases between. CDR3 loop: CASSEDIRSGNTIYF. CDR3 nucleotides: TGTGCCAGCAGTGAGGACATTCGCTCTGGAAACACCATATATTTT.

The rearrangement joins TRBV6-5 to TRBJ2-3; 9 bases match TRBD2. The germline CDR1 and CDR2 sequences are MNHEY and SVGAGI. This CDR3 has 14 residues. J was trimmed by 8 bases and V by 0 bases; bases with no gene match: 3. CDR3 sequence: CASSYSTSGGTQYF. CDR3 nucleotides: TGTGCCAGCAGTTACTCGACTAGCGGAGGTACGCAGTATTTT.